This TCR beta chain stems from a study of shared clonotypes between healthy human individuals (dated by TCRdb to 2020 to 2022). Looking at the study overall: A couple of women and a few men aged 18 to 49 years were included in the cohort. Different laboratories and diverse techniques were used to prepare libraries and sequence TCR repertoires, to increase sequencing depth and limit assay-specific biases. Per donor, three plates each were used for CD4 naive and CD4 memory, two for CD8 naive, and one for CD8 memory. Leukapheresis yielded between about 0.94 and 9 billion PBMCs per donor. The study deeply sequenced blood TCR repertoires of several healthy adults to estimate repertoire size and the extent of clonotype sharing between individuals. The investigation overall reported the following: Incomplete sequencing was indicated by rarefaction of sorted-subset datasets, despite the large sequencing depth. When a handful of donors were compared, the shared fraction of clonotypes was roughly 4.8% for naive CD4, 3.5% for naive CD8, 2% to 2.5% for memory CD4, and about 0.36% for memory CD8. Compared with non-shared clonotypes, the clonotypes found in all four sorted-subset donors had higher generation probabilities. Naive subsets generally had larger estimated clonotype richness than memory subsets did. Only blood was sampled, and tissue TCR repertoires likely differ from those in blood. Because the study included a small number of donors, the genetic and exposure-history diversity represented was limited. Pairwise subsampling indicated that sequencing depth was expected to affect the degree of clonotype sharing among donors.

TCR CDR3 regions were amplified from genomic DNA by multiplex PCR using the deep immunoSEQ assay. Genomic DNA extracted from each cell subset was distributed evenly over all wells of several immunoSEQ 96-well plates, and each plate served as one replicate. For sorted subsets, approximately 200 ng of genomic DNA, equivalent to 25,000 to 30,000 T cell genomes, went into each replicate PCR. The purified libraries were quantified using a Qubit 3.0 fluorometer, sized with a Bioanalyzer 2100, and then quantified again using the KAPA Library Quantification kit. Every immunoSEQ 96-well plate was sequenced on a separate single-read 150-cycle Illumina NextSeq 550 flow cell. Concerning the study's data processing: Because the immunoSEQ output held only junctional sequences and lacked quality scores, the filtering could not match the filtering applied to full-length reads. Sequences were annotated with PyIR, a Python wrapper for IgBLAST v1.9, using IMGT germline references to assign V/J genes and CDR3. Reads were removed for weak V/J assignments (E-value above 1e-6), missing CDR3, stop codons, out-of-frame junctions, or ambiguous translated residues. V3J clonotypes were defined as sequences sharing an identical inferred V gene, J gene, and CDR3 amino acid sequence. To compute the percentage overlap between repertoires, the number of shared unique clonotypes was divided by the size of the smaller repertoire. RTK rarefaction, the Chao1 estimator, and Recon v2.1 estimates of unobserved clonotypes were used to assess repertoire richness. For all TCRbeta clonotypes obtained by the gDNA method from a handful of donors, generation probabilities were computed with OLGA. TCRdb carries this immuneACCESS record with in-frame sequences only. Its versions omit some clonotypes, under half of them owing to an unresolved V gene in the studies checked, with the rest unexplained. D and trimming were read from the DNA, whereas the V and J calls and clone size are those reported in that table. This sample lists 2,500,000 or so clones; more than 90% were detected once. The ten largest clones represent around 0.14% of the sample.

Donors were healthy HIV-negative adults with no recently reported acute infections or vaccinations. Every donor was a Caucasian adult residing in Nashville, Tennessee, USA. Magnetic negative selection was used to enrich CD4+ T cells, after which naive cells were positively selected on CD45RA and the negative fraction became the memory subset. Blood was collected by leukapheresis, and PBMCs were isolated by Ficoll-Histopaque density gradient centrifugation and then cryopreserved in liquid nitrogen vapor phase. Purity and quantity of every magnetically sorted T cell population were checked by analytical flow cytometry. From each sorted fraction, genomic DNA was isolated and quantified by UV absorbance on a Nanodrop 2000c. With respect to this clone: The specificity of this receptor is unknown. No quality values exist for individual bases; no much larger clone is one base distant.

For this chain, trimming is 0 bases at the V end and 6 bases at the J end, and the number of junction bases without a gene match is 11. Looking up the germline V gene yields CDR1 SGHTA and CDR2 FQGNSA. The CDR3 numbers 16 residues from cysteine through phenylalanine. Solely the CDR3 DNA is kept, with 48 bases framed from the first base. Sequencing was done on a sample of naive CD4+ T cells sorted from blood. This specimen's cell subset or site label, per the study, means: CD45RA+ positively selected. The rearrangement joined TRBV7-2 to TRBJ2-7; the central 7 bases match TRBD1. The clonotype comes from a man aged 18 to 29 in good health. The CDR3 is CASSLAQNLQGSEQYF. In nucleotide form, the sequence is TGTGCCAGCAGCTTAGCGCAGAACTTACAGGGGAGCGAGCAGTACTTC.